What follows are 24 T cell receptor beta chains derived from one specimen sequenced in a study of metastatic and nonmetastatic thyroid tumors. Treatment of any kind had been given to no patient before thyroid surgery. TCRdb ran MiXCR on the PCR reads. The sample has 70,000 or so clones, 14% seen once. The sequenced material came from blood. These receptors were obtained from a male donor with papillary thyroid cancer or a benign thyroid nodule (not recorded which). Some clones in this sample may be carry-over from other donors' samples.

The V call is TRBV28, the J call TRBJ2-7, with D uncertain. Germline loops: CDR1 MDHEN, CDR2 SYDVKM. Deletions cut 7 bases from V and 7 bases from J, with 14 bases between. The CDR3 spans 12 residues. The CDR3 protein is CASNPIGQEQYF. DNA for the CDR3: TGTGCCAGCAACCCGATAGGGCAAGAGCAGTACTTC.

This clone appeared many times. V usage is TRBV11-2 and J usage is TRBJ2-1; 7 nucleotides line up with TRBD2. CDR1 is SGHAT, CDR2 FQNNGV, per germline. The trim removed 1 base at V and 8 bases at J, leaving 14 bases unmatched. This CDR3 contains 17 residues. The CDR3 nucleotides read TGTGCCAGCAGCTTAGGGGTCGTGGCGAGCGGGAATGATGAGCAGTTCTTC. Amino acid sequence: CASSLGVVASGNDEQFF.

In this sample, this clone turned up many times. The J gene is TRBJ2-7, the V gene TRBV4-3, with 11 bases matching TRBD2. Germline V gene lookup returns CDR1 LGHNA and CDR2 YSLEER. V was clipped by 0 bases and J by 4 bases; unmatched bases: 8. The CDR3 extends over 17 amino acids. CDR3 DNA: TGCGCCAGCAGCCAAGATCGCACTAGCGGGAGACATTACGAGCAGTACTTC. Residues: CASSQDRTSGRHYEQYF.

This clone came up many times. The CDR3 DNA follows: TGTGCCAGCAGTTTAAGAGGAGGGCTTTACTCTGGAAACACCATATATTTT. Translating gives CASSLRGGLYSGNTIYF. The chain joins TRBV12-3 or TRBV12-4 to TRBJ1-3; D is uncertain. The CDR3 sequence is 17 residues long. Trimming took 2 bases from V and 0 from J, leaving 14 bases between them.

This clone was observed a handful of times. In DNA form, the CDR3 reads TGCGCCAGCAGCTTGGACAGCCTCTATGGCTACACCTTC. This gives the protein CASSLDSLYGYTF. The chain uses TRBV5-1 and TRBJ1-2; unclear D gene. Trimming stripped 0 bases from V and 4 bases from J, with 7 bases between. This CDR3 has 13 amino acids. The germline CDR1 and CDR2 sequences are SGHRS and YFSETQ.

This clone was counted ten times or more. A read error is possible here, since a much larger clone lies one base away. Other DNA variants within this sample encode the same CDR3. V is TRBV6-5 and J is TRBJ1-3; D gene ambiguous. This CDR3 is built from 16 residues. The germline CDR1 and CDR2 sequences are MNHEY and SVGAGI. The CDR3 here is CASSYSALLSGSTIYF. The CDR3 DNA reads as TGTGCCAGCAGTTACTCAGCCCTACTCTCTGGAAGCACCATATATTTT.

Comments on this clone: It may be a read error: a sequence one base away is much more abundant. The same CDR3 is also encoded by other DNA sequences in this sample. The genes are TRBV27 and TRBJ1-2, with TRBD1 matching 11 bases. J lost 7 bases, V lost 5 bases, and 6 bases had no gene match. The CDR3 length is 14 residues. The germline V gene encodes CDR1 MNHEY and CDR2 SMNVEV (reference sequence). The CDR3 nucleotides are TGTGCCAGCAGTGGTACCGGGACAGGGGGTGGCTACACCTTC. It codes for CASSGTGTGGGYTF.

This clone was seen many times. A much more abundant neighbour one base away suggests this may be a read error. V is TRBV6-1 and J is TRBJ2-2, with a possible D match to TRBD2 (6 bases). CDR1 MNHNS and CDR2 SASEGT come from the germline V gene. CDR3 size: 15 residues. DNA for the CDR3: TGTGCCAGCAGTTCCGGGCTTTCGAACACCGGGGGGCTGTTTTTT. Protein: CASSSGLSNTGGLFF.

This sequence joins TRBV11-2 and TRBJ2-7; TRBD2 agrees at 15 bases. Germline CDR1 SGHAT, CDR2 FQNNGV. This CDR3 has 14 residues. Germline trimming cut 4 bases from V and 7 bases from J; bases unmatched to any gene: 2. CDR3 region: CASSSGTSGREQYF. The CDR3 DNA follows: TGTGCCAGCAGCTCCGGGACTAGCGGGAGGGAGCAGTACTTC.

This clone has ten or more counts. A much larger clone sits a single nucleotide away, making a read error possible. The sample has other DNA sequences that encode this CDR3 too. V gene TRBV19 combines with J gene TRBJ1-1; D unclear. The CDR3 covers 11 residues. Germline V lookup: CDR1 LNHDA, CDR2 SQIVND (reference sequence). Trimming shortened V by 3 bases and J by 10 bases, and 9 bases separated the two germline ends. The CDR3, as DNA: TGTGCCAGTAGTATCATGAGGCGAGCTTTCTTT. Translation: CASSIMRRAFF.

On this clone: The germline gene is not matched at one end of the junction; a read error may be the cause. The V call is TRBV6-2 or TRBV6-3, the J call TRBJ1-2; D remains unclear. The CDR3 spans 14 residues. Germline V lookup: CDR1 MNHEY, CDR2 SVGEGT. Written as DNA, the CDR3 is TGTGCCAGCAGTTACTTCGGCCCTAACTATAGCTACACCTTC. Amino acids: CASSYFGPNYSYTF.

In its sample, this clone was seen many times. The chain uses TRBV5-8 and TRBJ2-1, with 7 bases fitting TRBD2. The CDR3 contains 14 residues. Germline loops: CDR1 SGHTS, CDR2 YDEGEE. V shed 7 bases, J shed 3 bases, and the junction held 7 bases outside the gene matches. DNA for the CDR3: TGTGCCAGCGATTCCGGGACTAACTACAATGAGCAGTTCTTC. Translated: CASDSGTNYNEQFF.

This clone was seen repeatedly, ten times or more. CDR3 sequence reads: CASSLSAEAFF. The CDR3 bases are TGTGCCAGCAGCTTATCCGCTGAAGCTTTCTTT. The chain joins TRBV13 to TRBJ1-1; D is ambiguous. Per germline, CDR1 PRHDT and CDR2 FYEKMQ (reference sequence). The CDR3 is 11 amino acids. The V end lost 2 bases, the J end lost 6 bases, and 4 bases lay between the germline ends.

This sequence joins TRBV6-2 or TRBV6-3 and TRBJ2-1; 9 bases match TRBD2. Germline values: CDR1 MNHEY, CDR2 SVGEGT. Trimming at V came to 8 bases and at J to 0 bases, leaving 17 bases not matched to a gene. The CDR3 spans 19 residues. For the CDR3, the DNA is TGTGCCAGCGGGAACCGGACTAGCGTGCTTTCCATCTCCTACAATGAGCAGTTCTTC. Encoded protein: CASGNRTSVLSISYNEQFF.

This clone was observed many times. CDR3 sequence: CASSLSSDYQETQYF. CDR3 DNA: TGTGCCAGCAGCCTGAGCAGCGACTACCAAGAGACCCAGTACTTC. The chain joins TRBV3-1 to TRBJ2-5; no firm D call. Trimming left V 4 bases short and J 0 bases short, with 12 bases between. The CDR3 runs to 15 residues. Per the germline V gene, CDR1 is LGHDT and CDR2 is YNNKEL (reference sequence).

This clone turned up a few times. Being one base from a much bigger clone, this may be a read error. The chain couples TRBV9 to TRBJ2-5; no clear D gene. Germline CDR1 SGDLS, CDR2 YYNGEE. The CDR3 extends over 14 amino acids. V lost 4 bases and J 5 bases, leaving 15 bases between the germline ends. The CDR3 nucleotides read TGTGCCAGCAGCTCATGGTACGCCGCGGAGACCCAGTACTTC. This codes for CASSSWYAAETQYF.

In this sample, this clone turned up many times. The CDR3 nucleotides are TGTGCCAGCAGCTTACATCCGGGGGCCTACAATGAGCAGTTCTTC. This translates into CASSLHPGAYNEQFF. The chain employs TRBV7-3 and TRBJ2-1; tentative D call: TRBD2 (6 bases). The CDR3 is made up of 15 amino acids. The germline V and J ends were trimmed by 2 bases and 2 bases, with 10 bases remaining between them. Germline CDR1 and CDR2: SGHTA and FQGTGA.

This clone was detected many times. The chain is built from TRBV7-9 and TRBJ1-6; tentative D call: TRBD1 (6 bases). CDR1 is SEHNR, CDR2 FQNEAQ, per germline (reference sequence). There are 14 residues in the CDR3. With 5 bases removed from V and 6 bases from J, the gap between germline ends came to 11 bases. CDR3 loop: CASSTQGPNSPLHF. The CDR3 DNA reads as TGTGCCAGCAGCACACAGGGCCCTAATTCACCCCTCCACTTT. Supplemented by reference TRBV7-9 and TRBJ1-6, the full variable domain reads DTGVSQNPRHKITKRGQNVTFRCDPISEHNRLYWYRQTLGQGPEFLTYFQNEAQLEKSRLLSDRFSAERPKGSFSTLEIQRTEQGDSAMYLCASSTQGPNSPLHFGNGTRLTVT.

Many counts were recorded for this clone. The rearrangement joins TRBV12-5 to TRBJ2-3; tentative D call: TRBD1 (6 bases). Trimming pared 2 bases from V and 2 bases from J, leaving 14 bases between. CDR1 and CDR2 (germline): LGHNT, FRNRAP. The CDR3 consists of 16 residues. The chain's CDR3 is CASGLNRGCFTDTQYF. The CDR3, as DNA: TGTGCTAGTGGTTTGAATAGGGGGTGTTTCACAGATACGCAGTATTTT.

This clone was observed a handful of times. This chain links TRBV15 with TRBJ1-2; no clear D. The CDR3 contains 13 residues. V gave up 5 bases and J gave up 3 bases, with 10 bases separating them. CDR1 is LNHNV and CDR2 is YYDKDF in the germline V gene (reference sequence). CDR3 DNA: TGTGCCACCAGCGGTGGAGTGGACTATGGCTACACCTTC. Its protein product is CATSGGVDYGYTF.

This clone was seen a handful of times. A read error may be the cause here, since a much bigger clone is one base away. The CDR3 sequence is CASSSPASGVTGELFF. In DNA form, the CDR3 reads TGTGCCAGCAGTTCCCCCGCTAGCGGGGTTACCGGGGAGCTGTTTTTT. V usage is TRBV27 and J usage is TRBJ2-2; 9 positions agree with TRBD2. The CDR3 covers 16 residues. Trimming cost V 4 bases and J 5 bases; bases outside gene matches: 8. In germline, CDR1 is MNHEY, CDR2 SMNVEV (reference sequence).

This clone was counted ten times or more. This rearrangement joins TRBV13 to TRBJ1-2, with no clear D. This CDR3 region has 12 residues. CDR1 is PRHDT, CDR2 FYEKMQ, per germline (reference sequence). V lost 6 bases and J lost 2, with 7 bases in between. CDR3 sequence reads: CASSGPNYGYTF. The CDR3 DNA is TGTGCCAGCAGTGGCCCCAACTATGGCTACACCTTC. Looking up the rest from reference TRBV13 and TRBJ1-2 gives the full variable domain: AAGVIQSPRHLIKEKRETATLKCYPIPRHDTVYWYQQGPGQDPQFLISFYEKMQSDKGSIPDRFSAQQFSDYHSELNMSSLELGDSALYFCASSGPNYGYTFGSGTRLTVV.

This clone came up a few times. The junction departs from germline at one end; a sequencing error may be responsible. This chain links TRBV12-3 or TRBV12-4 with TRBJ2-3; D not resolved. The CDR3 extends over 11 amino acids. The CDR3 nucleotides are TGTGCCAGCAGTTCTGTAGATGCGCAGTATTTT. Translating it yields CASSSVDAQYF.

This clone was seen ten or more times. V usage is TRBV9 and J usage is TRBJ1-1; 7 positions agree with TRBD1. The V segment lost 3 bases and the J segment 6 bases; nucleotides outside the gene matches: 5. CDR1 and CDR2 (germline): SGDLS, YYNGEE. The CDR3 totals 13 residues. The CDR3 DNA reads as TGTGCCAGCAGCGGACAGGGTAGGCCTGAAGCTTTCTTT. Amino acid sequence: CASSGQGRPEAFF.